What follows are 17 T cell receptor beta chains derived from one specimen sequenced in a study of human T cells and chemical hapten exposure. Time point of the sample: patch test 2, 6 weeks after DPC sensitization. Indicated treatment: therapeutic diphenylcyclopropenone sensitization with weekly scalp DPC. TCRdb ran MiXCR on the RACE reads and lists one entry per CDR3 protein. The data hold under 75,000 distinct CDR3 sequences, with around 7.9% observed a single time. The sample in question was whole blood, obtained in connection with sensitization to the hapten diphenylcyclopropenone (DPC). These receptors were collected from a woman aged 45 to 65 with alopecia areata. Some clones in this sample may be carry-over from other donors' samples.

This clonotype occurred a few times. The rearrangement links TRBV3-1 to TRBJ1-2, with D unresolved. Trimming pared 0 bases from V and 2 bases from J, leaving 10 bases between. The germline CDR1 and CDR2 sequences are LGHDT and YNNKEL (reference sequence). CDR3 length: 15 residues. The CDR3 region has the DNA TGTGCCAGCAGCCAAGATCCGCGCAGAAACTATGGCTACACCTTC. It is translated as CASSQDPRRNYGYTF.

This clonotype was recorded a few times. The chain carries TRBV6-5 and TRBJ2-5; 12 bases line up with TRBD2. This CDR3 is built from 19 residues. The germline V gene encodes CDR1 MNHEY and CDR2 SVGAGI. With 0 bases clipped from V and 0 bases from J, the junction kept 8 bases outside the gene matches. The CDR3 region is CASSYSSTSGGQYQETQYF. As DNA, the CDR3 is TGTGCCAGCAGTTACTCCTCGACTAGCGGGGGACAGTACCAAGAGACCCAGTACTTC.

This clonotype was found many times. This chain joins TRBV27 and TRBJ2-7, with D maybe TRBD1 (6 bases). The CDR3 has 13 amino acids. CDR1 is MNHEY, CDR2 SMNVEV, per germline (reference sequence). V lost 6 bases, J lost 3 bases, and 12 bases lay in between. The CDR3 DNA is TGTGCCAGCAGCCCGGGACACAACTACGAGCAGTACTTC. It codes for CASSPGHNYEQYF.

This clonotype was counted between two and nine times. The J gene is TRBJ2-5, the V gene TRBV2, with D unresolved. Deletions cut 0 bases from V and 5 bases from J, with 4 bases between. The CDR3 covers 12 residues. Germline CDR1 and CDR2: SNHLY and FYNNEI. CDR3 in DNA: TGTGCCAGCAGTGAAGCGCTTGAGACCCAGTACTTC. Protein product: CASSEALETQYF.

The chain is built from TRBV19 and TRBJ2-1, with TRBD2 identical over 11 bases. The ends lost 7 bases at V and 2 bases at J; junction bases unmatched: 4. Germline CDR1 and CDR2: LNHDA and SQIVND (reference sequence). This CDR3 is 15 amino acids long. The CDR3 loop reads CASMPGLAAYNEQFF. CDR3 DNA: TGTGCCAGTATGCCGGGACTAGCGGCCTACAATGAGCAGTTCTTC.

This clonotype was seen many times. The CDR3 bases are TGCGCCAGCAGCTTGGTTCCGGGTCCCCGAGGGCCCCAGCATTTT. Protein: CASSLVPGPRGPQHF. The J gene is TRBJ1-5, the V gene TRBV5-1; D not resolved. In germline, CDR1 is SGHRS, CDR2 YFSETQ. The V gene lost 0 bases and the J gene lost 9 bases, with 16 bases spanning the gap. The CDR3 is made up of 15 amino acids.

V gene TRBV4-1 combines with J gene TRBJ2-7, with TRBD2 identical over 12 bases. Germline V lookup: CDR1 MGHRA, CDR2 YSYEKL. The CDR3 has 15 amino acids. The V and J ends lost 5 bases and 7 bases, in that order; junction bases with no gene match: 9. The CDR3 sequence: CASSYRRLAGDEQYF. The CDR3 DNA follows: TGCGCCAGCAGCTACAGGAGACTAGCGGGGGATGAGCAGTACTTC.

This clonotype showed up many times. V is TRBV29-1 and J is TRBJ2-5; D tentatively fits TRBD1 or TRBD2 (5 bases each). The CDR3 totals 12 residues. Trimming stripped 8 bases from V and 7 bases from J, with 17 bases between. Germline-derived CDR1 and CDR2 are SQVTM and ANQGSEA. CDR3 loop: CSSGAGLGTQYF. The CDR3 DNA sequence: TGCAGCTCCGGGGCAGGCTTGGGGACCCAGTACTTC.

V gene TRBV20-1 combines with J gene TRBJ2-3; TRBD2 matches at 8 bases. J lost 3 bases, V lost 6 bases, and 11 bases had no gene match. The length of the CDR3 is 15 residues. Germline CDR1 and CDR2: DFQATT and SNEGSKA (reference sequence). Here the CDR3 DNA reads TGCAGTGCGGGTCCTGGAGCGGGAGTAACAGATACGCAGTATTTT. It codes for CSAGPGAGVTDTQYF.

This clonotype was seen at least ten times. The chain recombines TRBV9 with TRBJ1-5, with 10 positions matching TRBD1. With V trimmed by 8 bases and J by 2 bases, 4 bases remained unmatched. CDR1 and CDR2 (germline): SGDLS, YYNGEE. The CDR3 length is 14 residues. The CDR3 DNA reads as TGTGCCAGTGGACAGGGGGACGGCAATCAGCCCCAGCATTTT. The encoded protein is CASGQGDGNQPQHF.

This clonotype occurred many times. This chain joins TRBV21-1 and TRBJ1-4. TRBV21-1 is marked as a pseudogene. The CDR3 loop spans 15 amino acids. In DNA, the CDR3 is TGTGCCAGAAGAGGGCACCGGAGGTGTAATGAAAAACTGTTTTTT. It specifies CARRGHRRCNEKLFF.

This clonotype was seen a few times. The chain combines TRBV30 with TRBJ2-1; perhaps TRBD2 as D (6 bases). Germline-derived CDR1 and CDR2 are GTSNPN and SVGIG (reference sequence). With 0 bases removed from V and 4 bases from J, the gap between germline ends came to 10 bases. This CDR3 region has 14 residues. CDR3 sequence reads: CAWSVGGAYNEQFF. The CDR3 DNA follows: TGTGCCTGGAGTGTTGGCGGGGCATACAATGAGCAGTTCTTC.

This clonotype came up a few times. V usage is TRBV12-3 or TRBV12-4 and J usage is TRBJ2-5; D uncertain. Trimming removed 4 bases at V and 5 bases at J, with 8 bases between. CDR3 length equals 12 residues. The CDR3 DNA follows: TGTGCCAGCAGTTCTGCAGGCGAGACCCAGTACTTC. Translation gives CASSSAGETQYF.

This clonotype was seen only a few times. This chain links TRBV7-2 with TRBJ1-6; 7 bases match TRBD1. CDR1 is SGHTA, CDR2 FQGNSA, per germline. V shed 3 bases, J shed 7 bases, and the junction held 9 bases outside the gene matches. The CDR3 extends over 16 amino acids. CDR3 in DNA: TGTGCCAGCAGCTTTTTACAGGGGCTAAGGAATTCACCCCTCCACTTT. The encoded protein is CASSFLQGLRNSPLHF. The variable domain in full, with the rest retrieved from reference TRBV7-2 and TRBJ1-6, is GAGVSQSPSNKVTEKGKDVELRCDPISGHTALYWYRQSLGQGLEFLIYFQGNSAPDKSGLPSDRFSAERTGGSVSTLTIQRTQQEDSAVYLCASSFLQGLRNSPLHFGNGTRLTVT.

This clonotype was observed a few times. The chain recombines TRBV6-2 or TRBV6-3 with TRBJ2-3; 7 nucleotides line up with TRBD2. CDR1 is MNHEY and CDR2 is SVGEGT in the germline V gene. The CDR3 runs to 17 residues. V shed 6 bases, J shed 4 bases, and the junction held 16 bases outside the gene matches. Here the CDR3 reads CASSSPLSGTHPDTQYF. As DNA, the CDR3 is TGTGCCAGCAGCTCTCCCCTGAGCGGGACCCATCCAGATACGCAGTATTTT.

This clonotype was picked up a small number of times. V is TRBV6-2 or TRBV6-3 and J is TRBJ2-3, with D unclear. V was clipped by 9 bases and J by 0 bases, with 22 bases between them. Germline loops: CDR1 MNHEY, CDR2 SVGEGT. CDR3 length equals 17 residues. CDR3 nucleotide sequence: TGTGCCAGTAGCCCCCCCTCCTGGAGTACTAGCACAGATACGCAGTATTTT. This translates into CASSPPSWSTSTDTQYF.

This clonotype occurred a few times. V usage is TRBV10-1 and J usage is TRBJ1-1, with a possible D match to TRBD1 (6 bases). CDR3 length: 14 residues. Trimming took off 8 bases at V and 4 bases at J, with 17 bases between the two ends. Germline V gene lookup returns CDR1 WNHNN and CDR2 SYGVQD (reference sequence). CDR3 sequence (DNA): TGCGCCAGCGGGAAAGGGGGGATTGGCACTGAAGCTTTCTTT. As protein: CASGKGGIGTEAFF.